Detailed here is one T cell receptor (beta chain). Germline assignment: CDR1 SNHLY and CDR2 FYNNEI. The CDR3 extends over 15 amino acids. V was clipped by 0 bases and J by 5 bases, with 13 bases between them. The entry originates in a study of T cells in tuberculosis. Sorting used thawed, overnight-rested PBMC stained with anti-CD3, a viability dye and GMM-loaded CD1B tetramer. The lipid loaded on the CD1B tetramers was C32 glucose monomycolate from Rhodococcus equi. Tetramer-sorted PBMC had been CD14 monocyte-depleted before freezing. Profiling relied on immunoSEQ multiplex PCR, and the TCRdb table lists in-frame clones only, not all of them. The table records 55,000 to 60,000 clones, roughly 87% of them present only once.

The source material was CD1b-GMM tetramer-negative cells sorted from PBMCs. This rearrangement joins TRBV2 to TRBJ2-5, with a weak D call TRBD2 (5 bases). This TCR came from an adult woman with latent tuberculosis. The DNA of the CDR3 is TGTGCCAGCAGTGAAGCGCGGACTGCTCTTGAGACCCAGTACTTC. This gives the protein CASSEARTALETQYF.